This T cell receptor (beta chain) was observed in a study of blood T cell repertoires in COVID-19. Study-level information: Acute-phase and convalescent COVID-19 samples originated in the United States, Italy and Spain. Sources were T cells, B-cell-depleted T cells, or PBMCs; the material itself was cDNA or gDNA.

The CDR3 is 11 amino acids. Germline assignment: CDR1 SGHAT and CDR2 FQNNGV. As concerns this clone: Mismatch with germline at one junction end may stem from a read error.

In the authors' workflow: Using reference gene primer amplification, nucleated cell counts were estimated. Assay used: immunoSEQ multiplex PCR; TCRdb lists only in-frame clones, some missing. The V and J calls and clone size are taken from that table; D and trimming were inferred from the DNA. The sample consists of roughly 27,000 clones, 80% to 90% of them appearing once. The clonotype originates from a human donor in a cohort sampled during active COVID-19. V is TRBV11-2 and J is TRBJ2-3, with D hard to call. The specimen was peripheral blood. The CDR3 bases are TGTGCCAGCAGCACAACAGTTACGCAGTATTTT. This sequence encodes CASSTTVTQYF. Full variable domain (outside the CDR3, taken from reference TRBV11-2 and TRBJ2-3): EAGVAQSPRYKIIEKRQSVAFWCNPISGHATLYWYQQILGQGPKLLIQFQNNGVVDDSQLPKDRFSAERLKGVDSTLKIQPAKLEDSAVYLCASSTTVTQYFGPGTRLTVL.